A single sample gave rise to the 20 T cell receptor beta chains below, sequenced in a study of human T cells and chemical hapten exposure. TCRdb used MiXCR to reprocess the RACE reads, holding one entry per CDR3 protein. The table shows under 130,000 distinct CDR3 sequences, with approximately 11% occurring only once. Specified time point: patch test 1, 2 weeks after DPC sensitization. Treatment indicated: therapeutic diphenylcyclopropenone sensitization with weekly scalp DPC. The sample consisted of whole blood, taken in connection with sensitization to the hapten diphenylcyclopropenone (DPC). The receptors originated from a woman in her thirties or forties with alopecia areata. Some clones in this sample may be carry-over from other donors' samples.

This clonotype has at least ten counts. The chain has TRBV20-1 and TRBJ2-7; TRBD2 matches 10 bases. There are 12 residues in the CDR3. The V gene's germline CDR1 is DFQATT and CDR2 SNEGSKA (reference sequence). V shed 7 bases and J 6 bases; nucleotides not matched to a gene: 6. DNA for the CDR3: TGCAGTGGGGGGACTAGCGACGTCGAGCAGTACTTC. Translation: CSGGTSDVEQYF.

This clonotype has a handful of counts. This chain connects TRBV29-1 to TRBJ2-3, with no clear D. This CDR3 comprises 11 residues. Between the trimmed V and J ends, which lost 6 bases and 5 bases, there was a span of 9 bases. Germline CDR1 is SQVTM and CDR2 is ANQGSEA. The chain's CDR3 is CSVARVDTQYF. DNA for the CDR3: TGCAGCGTGGCAAGGGTAGATACGCAGTATTTT.

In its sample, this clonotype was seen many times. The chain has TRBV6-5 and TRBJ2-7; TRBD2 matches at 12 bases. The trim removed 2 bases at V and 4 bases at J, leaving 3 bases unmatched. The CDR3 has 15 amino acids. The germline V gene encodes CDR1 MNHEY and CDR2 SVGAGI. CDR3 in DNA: TGTGCCAGCAGTTACGGTACTAGCGGGAGGTACGAGCAGTACTTC. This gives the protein CASSYGTSGRYEQYF.

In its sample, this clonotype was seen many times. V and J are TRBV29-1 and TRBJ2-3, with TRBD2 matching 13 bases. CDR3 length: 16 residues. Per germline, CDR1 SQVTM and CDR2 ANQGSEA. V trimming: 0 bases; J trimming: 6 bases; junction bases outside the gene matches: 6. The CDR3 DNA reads TGCAGCGTTGAAGAACGGACTAGCGGGGGTCGGGATACGCAGTATTTT. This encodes CSVEERTSGGRDTQYF.

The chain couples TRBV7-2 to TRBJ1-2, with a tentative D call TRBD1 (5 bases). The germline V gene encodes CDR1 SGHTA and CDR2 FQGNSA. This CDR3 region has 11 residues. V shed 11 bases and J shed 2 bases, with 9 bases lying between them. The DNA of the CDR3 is TGTGCCTCAGGGCCCAACTATGGCTACACCTTC. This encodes CASGPNYGYTF.

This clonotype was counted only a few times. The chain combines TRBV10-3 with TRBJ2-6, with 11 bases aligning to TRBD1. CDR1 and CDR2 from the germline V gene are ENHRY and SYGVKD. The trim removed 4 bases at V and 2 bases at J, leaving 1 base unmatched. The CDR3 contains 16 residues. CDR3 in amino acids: CAISAGQGAGANVLTF. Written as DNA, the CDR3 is TGTGCCATCAGTGCGGGACAGGGGGCTGGGGCCAACGTCCTGACTTTC.

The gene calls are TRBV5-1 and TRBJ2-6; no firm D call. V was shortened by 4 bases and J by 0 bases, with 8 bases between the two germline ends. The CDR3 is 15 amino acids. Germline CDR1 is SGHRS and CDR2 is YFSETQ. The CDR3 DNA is TGCGCCAGCAGCCATGACCACTCTGGGGCCAACGTCCTGACTTTC. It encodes CASSHDHSGANVLTF.

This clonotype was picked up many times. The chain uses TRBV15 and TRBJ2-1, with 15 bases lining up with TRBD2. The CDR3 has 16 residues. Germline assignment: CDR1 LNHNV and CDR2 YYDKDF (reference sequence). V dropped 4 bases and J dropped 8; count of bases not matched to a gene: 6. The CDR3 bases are TGTGCCACCAGCACCGGGACTAGCGGGGGGCGGGATGAGCAGTTCTTC. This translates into CATSTGTSGGRDEQFF.

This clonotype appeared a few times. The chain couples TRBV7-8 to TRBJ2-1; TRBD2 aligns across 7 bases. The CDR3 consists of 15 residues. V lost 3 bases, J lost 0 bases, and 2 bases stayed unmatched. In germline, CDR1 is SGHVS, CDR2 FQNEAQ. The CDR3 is CASSLPSGSYNEQFF. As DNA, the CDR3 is TGTGCCAGCAGCTTGCCTAGCGGCTCCTACAATGAGCAGTTCTTC.

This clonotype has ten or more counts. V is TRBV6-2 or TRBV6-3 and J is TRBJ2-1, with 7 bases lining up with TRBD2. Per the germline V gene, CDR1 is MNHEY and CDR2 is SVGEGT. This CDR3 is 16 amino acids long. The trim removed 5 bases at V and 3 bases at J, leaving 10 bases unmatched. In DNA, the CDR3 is TGTGCCAGCAGTCCTAACCGGGACTATTACTACAATGAGCAGTTCTTC. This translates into CASSPNRDYYYNEQFF.

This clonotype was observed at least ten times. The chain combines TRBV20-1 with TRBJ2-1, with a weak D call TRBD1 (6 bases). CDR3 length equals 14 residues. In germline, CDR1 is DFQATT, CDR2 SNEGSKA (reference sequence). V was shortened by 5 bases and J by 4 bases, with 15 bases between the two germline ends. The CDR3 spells CSAPQGNHYNEQFF. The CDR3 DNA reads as TGCAGTGCTCCGCAGGGGAACCATTACAATGAGCAGTTCTTC.

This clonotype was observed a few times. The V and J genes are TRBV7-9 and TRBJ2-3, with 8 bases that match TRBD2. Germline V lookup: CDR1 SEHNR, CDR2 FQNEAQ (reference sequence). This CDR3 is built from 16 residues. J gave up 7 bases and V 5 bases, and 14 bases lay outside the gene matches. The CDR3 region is CASSPGTSGANHTQYF. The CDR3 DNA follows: TGTGCCAGCAGCCCTGGCACTAGCGGAGCAAACCATACGCAGTATTTT. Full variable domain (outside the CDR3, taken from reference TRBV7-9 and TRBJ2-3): DTGVSQNPRHKITKRGQNVTFRCDPISEHNRLYWYRQTLGQGPEFLTYFQNEAQLEKSRLLSDRFSAERPKGSFSTLEIQRTEQGDSAMYLCASSPGTSGANHTQYFGPGTRLTVL.

CDR3 DNA sequence: TGCACCTTTGGGGAGTGCGAGGTCAATGAGCAGTTCTTC. Translating gives CTFGECEVNEQFF. This chain joins TRBV29-1 and TRBJ2-1; D perhaps matches TRBD2 (5 bases). Germline V gives CDR1 SQVTM, CDR2 ANQGSEA. The CDR3 runs 13 residues.

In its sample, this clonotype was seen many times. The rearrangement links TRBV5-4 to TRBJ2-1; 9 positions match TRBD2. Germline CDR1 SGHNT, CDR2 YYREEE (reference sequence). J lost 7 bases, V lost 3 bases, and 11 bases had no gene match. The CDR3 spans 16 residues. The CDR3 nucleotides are TGTGCCAGCAGCTCCCCTGAGCGGGAGGTCGGAAATGAGCAGTTCTTC. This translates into CASSSPEREVGNEQFF. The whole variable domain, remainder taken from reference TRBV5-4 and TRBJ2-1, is ETGVTQSPTHLIKTRGQQVTLRCSSQSGHNTVSWYQQALGQGPQFIFQYYREEENGRGNFPPRFSGLQFPNYSSELNVNALELDDSALYLCASSSPEREVGNEQFFGPGTRLTVL.

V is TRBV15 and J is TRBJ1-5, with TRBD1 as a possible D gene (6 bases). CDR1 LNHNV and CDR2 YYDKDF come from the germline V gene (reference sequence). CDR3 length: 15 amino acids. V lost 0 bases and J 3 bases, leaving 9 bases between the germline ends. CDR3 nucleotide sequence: TGTGCCACCAGCAGAGAGGCAGGGGTCAATCAGCCCCAGCATTTT. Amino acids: CATSREAGVNQPQHF.

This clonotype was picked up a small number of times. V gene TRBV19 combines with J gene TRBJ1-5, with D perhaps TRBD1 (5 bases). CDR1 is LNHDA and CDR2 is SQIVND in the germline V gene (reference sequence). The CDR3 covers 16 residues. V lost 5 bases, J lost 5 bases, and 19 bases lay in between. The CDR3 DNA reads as TGTGCCAGTAGTTCACCGGGACCCGGGGGGTATCAGCCCCAGCATTTT. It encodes CASSSPGPGGYQPQHF.

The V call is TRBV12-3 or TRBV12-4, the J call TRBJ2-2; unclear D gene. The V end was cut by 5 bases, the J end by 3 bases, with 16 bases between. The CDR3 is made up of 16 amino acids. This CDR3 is CASSVGRSTHTGELFF. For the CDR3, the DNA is TGTGCCAGCAGTGTTGGACGGTCTACCCACACCGGGGAGCTGTTTTTT.

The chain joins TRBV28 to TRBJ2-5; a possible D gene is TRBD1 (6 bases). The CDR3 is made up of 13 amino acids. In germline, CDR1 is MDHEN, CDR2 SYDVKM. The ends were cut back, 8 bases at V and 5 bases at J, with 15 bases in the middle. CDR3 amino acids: CASWGRGGETQYF. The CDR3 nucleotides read TGTGCCAGCTGGGGCAGGGGCGGCGAGACCCAGTACTTC.

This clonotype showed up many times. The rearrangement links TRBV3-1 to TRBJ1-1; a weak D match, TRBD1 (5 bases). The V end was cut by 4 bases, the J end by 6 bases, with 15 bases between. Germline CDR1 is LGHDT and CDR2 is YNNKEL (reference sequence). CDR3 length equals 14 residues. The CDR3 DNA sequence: TGTGCCAGCAGCCTTCCTTATGGGGCGTCTGAAGCTTTCTTT. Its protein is CASSLPYGASEAFF. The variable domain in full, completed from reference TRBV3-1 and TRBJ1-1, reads DTAVSQTPKYLVTQMGNDKSIKCEQNLGHDTMYWYKQDSKKFLKIMFSYNNKELIINETVPNRFSPKSPDKAHLNLHINSLELGDSAVYFCASSLPYGASEAFFGQGTRLTVV.

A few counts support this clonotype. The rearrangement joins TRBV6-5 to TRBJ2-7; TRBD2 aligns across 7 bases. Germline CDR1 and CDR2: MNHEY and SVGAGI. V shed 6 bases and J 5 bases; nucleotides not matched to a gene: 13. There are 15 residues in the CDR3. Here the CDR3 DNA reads TGTGCCAGCAGGGCCCCGGGAGGCCGTGGTGACGAGCAGTACTTC. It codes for CASRAPGGRGDEQYF.